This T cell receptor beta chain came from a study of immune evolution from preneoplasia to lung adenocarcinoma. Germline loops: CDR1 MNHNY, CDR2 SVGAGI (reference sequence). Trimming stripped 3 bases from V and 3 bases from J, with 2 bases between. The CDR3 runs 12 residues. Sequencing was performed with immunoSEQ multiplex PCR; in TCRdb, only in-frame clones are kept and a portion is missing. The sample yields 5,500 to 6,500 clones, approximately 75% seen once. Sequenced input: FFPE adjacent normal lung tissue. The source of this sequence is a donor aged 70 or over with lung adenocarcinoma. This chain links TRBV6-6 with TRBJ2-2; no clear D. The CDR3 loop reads CASSYHTGELFF. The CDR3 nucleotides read TGTGCCAGCAGTTATCACACCGGGGAGCTGTTTTTT.